This T cell receptor (beta chain) was recorded in a study of massively parallel sequencing of T cell beta chains (dated by TCRdb to the late 2000s). Concerning the study at large: Using 5'-RACE, Illumina short-read sequencing and a dedicated short-read assembly strategy, the study profiled the diversity of human TCR beta CDR3 in peripheral blood.

Everyone in the donor pool was aged about 18 to 40 years, and the pool included 380 or so males and fewer than 200 females. From 150 to 200 liters of pooled peripheral blood, peripheral leukocyte polyA+ RNA was isolated. For starting material, the researchers used a commercial mRNA preparation made from normal human peripheral blood leukocytes pooled across 550 or so individuals. A word on this clonotype: Its antigen remains undetermined. Base qualities are not at hand, and no much larger clone is one base apart.

The full study reports these points: Preferential PCR amplification of some TRBV and TRBJ sequences may have skewed the reported gene usage frequencies. A unique TRBV gene could be assigned to only about 23,000 (approximately 67%) of the clonotypes. Since the RNA was pooled from many donors, the results capture clonotype abundance averaged across the population rather than the repertoire of any individual. Usage of TRBV genes spanned from 0.008% to 0.01% for TRBV17 up to roughly 25% for TRBV20-1, while TRBJ usage spanned from about 1.6% for TRBJ2-6 up to roughly 17% for TRBJ2-1. CDR3 beta length ranged from 21 to 81 nucleotides, peaking at 45 nucleotides. When the data were subsampled, the number of clonotypes climbed linearly as read number increased, indicating that sequencing depth was far from saturation. Most clonotypes (about 60% of the 33,664) were supported by a single sequence read, by which apparent diversity could in principle be inflated. Among 34,000 or so distinct clonotypes, single-copy clonotypes made up roughly 70% of clonotypes but only 18.8% of assemblies.

This sample was sequenced with an Illumina Genome Analyzer II. Two rounds of nested PCR with TRBC1/TRBC2-specific primers produced a RACE product of about 520 bp, and the RACE product was then gel-purified. A TRBC-specific primer and a template-switching oligonucleotide were used to make first-strand cDNA, with the template-switching oligonucleotide providing a 5' anchor for RACE. Because the RACE amplicon was too long for direct short-read sequencing, the RACE amplicon was concatemerized by ligation and sheared by sonication. PAGE was used to isolate a size fraction of 100 to 300 bp, and that fraction then underwent shotgun sequencing on the Illumina platform. Separate runs on an Illumina GAII yielded 18.8 million 36-nt reads and 21.7 million 50-nt single-end reads. The study's processing was this. Assembly of the pooled 40 million to 45 million reads was performed with iSSAKE using parameters -m 15, -o 2 and -r 0.7. Reads that aligned to the ends of Ensembl TRBV gene predictions and carried unmatched junctional bases were used to seed de novo CDR3 beta assemblies. Clonotype abundance was estimated from the number of matching assembled contigs rather than from raw read depth. After approximately 2,100 (roughly 6%) of the assembled clonotypes were removed for having in-frame stop codons, some 35,000 productive clonotypes remained. Sanger sequencing of cloned RACE products gave 250 to 300 unique TCR sequences, and more than 65% of them were also found in the Illumina assembly. TCRdb took the public reads, trimmed them with fastp at Q25, ran MiXCR for clone calling and kept in-frame beta chains. Each CDR3 protein gets just one entry, which takes the most common genes and DNA from the rows behind it. The V and J calls and clone size come from TCRdb's table, not from the authors' own analysis. The sample table contains 4,000 to 4,500 distinct CDR3 sequences; only one count was recorded for approximately 40% of them. The biggest ten clones account for less than 3.5% of the sample.

V was cut back by 10 bases and J by 8 bases, leaving a gap of 20 bases between them. The germline V gene sets CDR1 to ENHRY and CDR2 to SYGVKD. The CDR3 holds 13 amino acids from the cysteine to the phenylalanine. Only the CDR3 part of the read is kept: 39 bases, read in frame from the first base. Material: commercial RNA from peripheral blood pooled from many donors. The V gene is TRBV10-3 and the J gene is TRBJ1-2, with the D segment identity uncertain. The TCR sequence derives from a pool of human donors in good health; the sample was commercial RNA pooled from many donors. The CDR3 region: CASIGRLEWGYTF. The DNA is as follows: TGTGCCAGCATCGGCCGTTTGGAGTGGGGCTACACCTTC.